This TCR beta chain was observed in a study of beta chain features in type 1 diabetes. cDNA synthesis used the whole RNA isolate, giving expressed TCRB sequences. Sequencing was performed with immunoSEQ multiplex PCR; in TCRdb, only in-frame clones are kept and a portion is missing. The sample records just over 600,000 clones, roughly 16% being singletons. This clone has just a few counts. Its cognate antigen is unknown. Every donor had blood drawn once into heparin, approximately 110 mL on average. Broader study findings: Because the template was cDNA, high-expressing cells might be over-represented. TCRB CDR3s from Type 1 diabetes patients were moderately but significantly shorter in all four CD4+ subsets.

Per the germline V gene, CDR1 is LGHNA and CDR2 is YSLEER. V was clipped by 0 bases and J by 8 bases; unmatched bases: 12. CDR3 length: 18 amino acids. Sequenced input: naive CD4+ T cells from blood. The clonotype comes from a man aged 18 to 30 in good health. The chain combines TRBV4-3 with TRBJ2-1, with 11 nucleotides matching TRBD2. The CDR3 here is CASSQEPPRLAGFYEQFF. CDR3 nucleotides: TGCGCCAGCAGCCAAGAGCCCCCCCGACTAGCGGGATTCTATGAGCAGTTCTTC.